Reported below is one TCR beta chain. No antigen is known for it. One base away there is no much larger clone; base qualities are not given. The data stem from a study of OX40 agonist ivuxolimab in advanced cancers. Broadly, across the study: Ivuxolimab, which targeted the costimulatory receptor OX40 (CD134), was an agonistic, fully human IgG2 monoclonal antibody. Intravenous ivuxolimab was administered to patients every 2 weeks at six dose levels: 0.01, 0.1, 0.3, 1.5, 3 and 10 mg/kg. Among the roughly 50 dose-escalation patients, about 20 had hepatocellular carcinoma, roughly 15 melanoma, 9 renal cell carcinoma and 9 head and neck cancer. In the dose-escalation cohort, more than 75% of patients were male, and the mean age was roughly 60 years, with a range of roughly 20 to 80. Patients were allowed to have had prior anti-PD-1, anti-PD-L1 or anti-CTLA-4 therapy, and 40% of the dose-escalation patients had previously received checkpoint inhibitors. Partial responses occurred in three dose-escalation patients, of whom one had hepatocellular carcinoma and two had cutaneous melanoma. Peripheral TCRbeta sequencing aimed to test whether ivuxolimab altered TCR sequence diversity and caused clonal T-cell expansion. The paper describes the monotherapy dose-escalation part (N ≈ 49 patients) of the phase I trial of ivuxolimab.

Genomic DNA was isolated from the sorted cells so that the TCRbeta CDR3 region could be sequenced. The immunoSEQ Assay was used for sequencing of TCRbeta CDR3 regions. In its TCRdb copy, this immuneACCESS table keeps in-frame sequences only and misses some clones. Where compared with another copy, unresolved V genes explain less than half of these, and the others have no known cause. The sample yields more than 80,000 clones; 90% were counted once. The ten largest clonotypes hold around 0.47% of the sample. Here is what the overall study found, with its caveats: The antigen specificity of the clonally expanded peripheral T cells was not determined. Low levels of normalized T-cell clonal expansion were also seen in some patients who did not respond. After ivuxolimab, expanded clones were on average more numerous among CD8+ T cells than among CD4+ T cells. Partial responders in the 0.1-3.0 mg/kg groups had among the lowest normalized peripheral clonal expansion, especially among CD8+ T cells. At doses from 0.1 to 3.0 mg/kg, clonal expansion was seen in both CD4+ and CD8+ blood T cells between baseline and week 6.

Patients with autoimmune disease history or receiving systemic immunosuppression were excluded from the trial. Peripheral blood for TCR sequencing was collected from all dose cohorts at baseline, on cycle 4 day 1, and on cycle 7 day 1. Samples came from an open-label, multicenter, first-in-human phase I dose-escalation trial of ivuxolimab. Adults with locally advanced or metastatic melanoma, renal cell carcinoma, hepatocellular carcinoma or head and neck squamous cell carcinoma were enrolled in the trial. Before TCR sequencing, CD4+ and CD8+ T cells were separately sorted from peripheral blood. V lost 1 base and J lost 5 bases; the stretch between them is 13 bases long. Its CDR3 holds 15 amino acids, cysteine through phenylalanine. The sequence is cut down to CDR3 DNA, 45 bases in frame from base 1. CDR1 and CDR2 were assigned from the germline V gene as SGHAT and FQNNGV.

The chain uses TRBV11-2 and TRBJ2-3, with the identity of the D gene unclear. The sequence was collected from an adult with an advanced solid tumor such as melanoma, head and neck, liver or kidney cancer. The sequences come from CD4+ or CD8+ T cells sorted from blood, collected in a trial of the OX40 agonist ivuxolimab. CDR3 loop: CASSLVTTQQDTQYF. The DNA sequence is TGTGCCAGCAGCTTAGTAACCACCCAACAAGATACGCAGTATTTT.